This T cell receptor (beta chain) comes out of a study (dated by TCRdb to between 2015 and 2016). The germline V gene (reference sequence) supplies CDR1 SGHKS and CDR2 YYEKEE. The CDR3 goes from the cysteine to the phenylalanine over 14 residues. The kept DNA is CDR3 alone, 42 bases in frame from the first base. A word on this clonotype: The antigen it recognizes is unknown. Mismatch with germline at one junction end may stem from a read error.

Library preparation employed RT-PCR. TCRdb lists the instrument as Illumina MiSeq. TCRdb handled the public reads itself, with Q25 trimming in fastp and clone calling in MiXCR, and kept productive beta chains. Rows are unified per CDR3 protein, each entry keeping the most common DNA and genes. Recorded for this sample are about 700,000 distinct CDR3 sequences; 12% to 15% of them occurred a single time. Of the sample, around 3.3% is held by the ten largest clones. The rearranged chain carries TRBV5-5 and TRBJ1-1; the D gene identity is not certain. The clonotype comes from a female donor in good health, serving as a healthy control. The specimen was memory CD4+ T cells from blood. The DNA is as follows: TGTGCCAGCAGTTTGGACCCTGTGAACACTGAAGCTTTCTTT. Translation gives CASSLDPVNTEAFF.